This T cell receptor (beta chain) was found in a study of cytomegalovirus exposure and HLA in healthy donors. The germline V gene has CDR1 SGHNT and CDR2 YENEEA. V lost 3 bases to trimming and J lost 7 bases, with 7 bases between them. The CDR3 covers 13 residues. With 60 Vbeta and 13 Jbeta primers, the PCR was carried out. Generated by immunoSEQ multiplex PCR, the TCRdb table keeps only in-frame clones and is missing some. This sample has 40,000 to 55,000 clones, with 81% found just once. This clone was found once. The chain carries TRBV11-3 and TRBJ1-6, with D hard to call. This clonotype originated in a boy aged 5 to 17 in good health and CMV-seropositive. What was sequenced was PBMCs. The CDR3 DNA reads as TGTGCCAGCAGCTTGGTCGGGAATTCACCCCTCCACTTT. Protein product: CASSLVGNSPLHF.